The next 23 T cell receptor beta chains were all read from a single sample in a study of CD8 T cells in Susac syndrome. With random hexamers, about 0.45 to 1 ug RNA was reverse transcribed. TCRdb recomputed calls from the immunoSEQ multiplex PCR reads with MiXCR, one row per CDR3 protein. The table has 150,000 or so distinct CDR3 sequences, around 95% seen once. Material for sequencing was CD8+ T cells from PBMCs. These receptors all stem from a human donor with multiple sclerosis.

This chain joins TRBV20-1 and TRBJ1-1; perhaps TRBD1 as D (5 bases). This CDR3 has 14 residues. In germline, CDR1 is DFQATT, CDR2 SNEGSKA (reference sequence). Between the trimmed V and J ends, which lost 6 bases and 0 bases, there was a span of 14 bases. As DNA, the CDR3 is TGCAGTGCCATCAACCGGGACTTGAACACTGAAGCTTTCTTT. Protein: CSAINRDLNTEAFF.

The chain uses TRBV24-1 and TRBJ2-3; D perhaps matches TRBD2 (6 bases). The germline CDR1 and CDR2 sequences are KGHDR and SFDVKD. V lost 7 bases and J 0 bases, leaving 19 bases between the germline ends. The CDR3 is 17 amino acids. The CDR3 reads CATSPGRGETSTDTQYF. The DNA for the CDR3 is TGTGCCACCAGCCCCGGGAGAGGGGAAACTAGCACAGATACGCAGTATTTT.

The rearrangement uses TRBV20-1 and TRBJ1-1; 7 bases line up with TRBD1. Germline V lookup: CDR1 DFQATT, CDR2 SNEGSKA (reference sequence). CDR3 length: 18 residues. After removal of 2 bases from V and 1 base from J, the junction contained 16 bases not matched to a gene. CDR3 nucleotide sequence: TGCAGTGCTAGATCCAACCTATGGGGCGACAGGGCGAACACTGAAGCTTTCTTT. This codes for CSARSNLWGDRANTEAFF.

The chain employs TRBV7-9 and TRBJ1-1; TRBD1 is a possible D gene (5 bases). The CDR3 is made up of 12 amino acids. CDR1 and CDR2 (germline): SEHNR, FQNEAQ (reference sequence). The germline V and J ends were trimmed by 5 bases and 7 bases, with 11 bases remaining between them. The CDR3 reads CASSLGADEAFF. The CDR3 coding sequence is TGTGCCAGCAGCCTTGGGGCAGATGAAGCTTTCTTT.

This sequence joins TRBV5-6 and TRBJ2-7, with D possibly matching TRBD2 (5 bases). The CDR3 loop spans 14 amino acids. The V end lost 5 bases, the J end lost 2 bases, and 14 bases lay between the germline ends. Germline V gene data show CDR1 as SGHDT and CDR2 as YYEEEE. The CDR3 sequence is CASSSGNQPYEQYF. In DNA, the CDR3 is TGTGCCAGCAGTTCCGGGAACCAACCCTACGAGCAGTACTTC.

The genes are TRBV4-1 and TRBJ1-2; 7 nucleotides align to TRBD1. In germline, CDR1 is MGHRA, CDR2 YSYEKL. This CDR3 is 12 amino acids long. With V trimmed by 4 bases and J by 10 bases, 6 bases remained unmatched. DNA for the CDR3: TGCGCCAGCAGCCTCACAGGGGCGGTCTACACCTTC. The encoded protein is CASSLTGAVYTF.

The chain employs TRBV9 and TRBJ2-7, with 7 positions matching TRBD2. Per the germline V gene, CDR1 is SGDLS and CDR2 is YYNGEE. J was trimmed by 5 bases and V by 2 bases; bases with no gene match: 4. The CDR3 contains 13 residues. CDR3 sequence: CASSVGGSDEQYF. CDR3 coding DNA: TGTGCCAGCAGCGTCGGGGGGTCAGACGAGCAGTACTTC.

In regard to this clonotype: The junction does not match germline at one end; this may be a read error. The chain recombines TRBV7-7 with TRBJ2-5; perhaps TRBD2 as D (6 bases). Germline loops: CDR1 SSHAT, CDR2 FNYEAQ (reference sequence). The CDR3 spans 15 residues. Here the CDR3 DNA reads TGTGCTAGCAGCTTCCAACTAGCACCACAAGAGACCCAGTACTTC. It yields the protein CASSFQLAPQETQYF.

V gene TRBV7-8 combines with J gene TRBJ2-2, with a weak D call TRBD1 (5 bases). Germline values: CDR1 SGHVS, CDR2 FQNEAQ. The CDR3 covers 13 residues. V was cut by 8 bases and J by 4 bases, with 11 bases left in between. CDR3: CASQGASTGELFF. Written as DNA, the CDR3 is TGTGCCAGCCAGGGCGCATCCACCGGGGAGCTGTTTTTT. Filled out from reference TRBV7-8 and TRBJ2-2, the complete variable domain reads GAGVSQSPRYKVAKRGQDVALRCDPISGHVSLFWYQQALGQGPEFLTYFQNEAQLDKSGLPSDRFFAERPEGSVSTLKIQRTQQEDSAVYLCASQGASTGELFFGEGSRLTVL.

This rearrangement joins TRBV10-3 to TRBJ2-5, with 10 bases lining up with TRBD2. Germline V gives CDR1 ENHRY, CDR2 SYGVKD. The CDR3 totals 16 residues. V was clipped by 3 bases and J by 5 bases; unmatched bases: 9. CDR3 DNA: TGTGCCATCAGTGACCTTGGAGCGGGGGGGATGGAGACCCAGTACTTC. It codes for CAISDLGAGGMETQYF.

The chain carries TRBV7-8 and TRBJ1-1; D gene unclear. Germline values: CDR1 SGHVS, CDR2 FQNEAQ. Trimming cost V 5 bases and J 1 base, with 17 bases left between them. There are 16 residues in the CDR3. The CDR3 nucleotides are TGTGCCAGCAGCCGCCCCACCGGTCCGGCGAACACTGAAGCTTTCTTT. Its translation: CASSRPTGPANTEAFF.

The rearrangement links TRBV6-6 to TRBJ2-7; 10 bases fit TRBD2. This CDR3 has 16 residues. CDR1 MNHNY and CDR2 SVGAGI come from the germline V gene (reference sequence). Germline trimming cut 6 bases from V and 3 bases from J; bases unmatched to any gene: 11. DNA for the CDR3: TGTGCCAGCAGCTCCATTTTTAGCGGGGGGCTCTACGAGCAGTACGTC. Protein product: CASSSIFSGGLYEQYV.

V and J are TRBV30 and TRBJ2-7; D possibly corresponds to TRBD1 (5 bases). Trimming left V 0 bases short and J 4 bases short, with 7 bases between. Germline values: CDR1 GTSNPN, CDR2 SVGIG (reference sequence). The CDR3 contains 12 residues. The CDR3 region is CAWSVAGYEQYV. The CDR3 DNA is TGTGCCTGGAGTGTAGCAGGGTACGAGCAGTACGTC.

This sequence joins TRBV13 and TRBJ2-2, with 11 bases fitting TRBD2. Germline CDR1 and CDR2: PRHDT and FYEKMQ (reference sequence). V shed 5 bases, J shed 5 bases, and the junction held 7 bases outside the gene matches. The CDR3 consists of 16 residues. This chain's CDR3 is CASSPIAGGLTGELFF. CDR3 nucleotides: TGTGCCAGCAGCCCCATAGCGGGGGGGCTTACCGGGGAGCTGTTTTTT.

The V call is TRBV15, the J call TRBJ2-2; 9 nucleotides line up with TRBD1. Germline assignment: CDR1 LNHNV and CDR2 YYDKDF (reference sequence). With V trimmed by 6 bases and J by 5 bases, 7 bases remained unmatched. The CDR3 spans 15 residues. The CDR3 bases are TGTGCCACCAGTACTTACAGGGGGCGGACCGGGGAGCTGTTTTTT. This sequence encodes CATSTYRGRTGELFF.

The genes are TRBV29-1 and TRBJ2-5, with 11 bases identical to TRBD2. The J segment lost 4 bases and the V segment lost 3 bases, leaving 4 bases of the junction unmatched. Germline CDR1 and CDR2: SQVTM and ANQGSEA. The CDR3 runs 14 residues. The DNA for the CDR3 is TGCAGCGTTGAGGGACTAGCGGTAACAGAGACCCAGTACTTC. Amino acid sequence: CSVEGLAVTETQYF.

This clonotype was detected only once. V is TRBV11-2 and J is TRBJ2-5; D may be TRBD2 (5 bases). Per germline, CDR1 SGHAT and CDR2 FQNNGV. This CDR3 has 12 amino acids. Deletions cut 6 bases from V and 8 bases from J, with 13 bases between. CDR3 DNA: TGTGCCAGCAGAAGCCCAGCGGCTACCCAGTACTTC. This translates into CASRSPAATQYF.

The chain carries TRBV12-3 or TRBV12-4 and TRBJ1-2; 9 nucleotides line up with TRBD1. The J segment lost 5 bases and the V segment lost 1 base, leaving 2 bases of the junction unmatched. CDR3 length: 14 amino acids. CDR3: CASSLGGTGYGYTF. CDR3 DNA: TGTGCCAGCAGTTTAGGGGGGACAGGGTATGGCTACACCTTC.

The chain uses TRBV3-1 and TRBJ1-1; D is perhaps TRBD1 (6 bases). Germline lookup yields CDR1 LGHDT and CDR2 YNNKEL (reference sequence). The CDR3 extends over 14 amino acids. Trimming pared 4 bases from V and 6 bases from J, leaving 15 bases between. Written as DNA, the CDR3 is TGTGCCAGCAGCCTTTTACAGGGCGTCGCTGAAGCTTTCTTT. It codes for CASSLLQGVAEAFF.

The J gene is TRBJ1-2, the V gene TRBV30; a possible D gene is TRBD1 (6 bases). The germline V and J ends were trimmed by 4 bases and 5 bases, with 14 bases remaining between them. The CDR3 runs to 13 residues. Germline V gives CDR1 GTSNPN, CDR2 SVGIG (reference sequence). The CDR3 region has the DNA TGTGCCTGGACAATTTTACAGGGATATGGCTACACCTTC. Encoded protein: CAWTILQGYGYTF.

The chain couples TRBV2 to TRBJ1-1; D gene uncertain. The V end was cut by 10 bases, the J end by 0 bases, with 9 bases between. Germline V gene lookup returns CDR1 SNHLY and CDR2 FYNNEI. The CDR3 totals 12 residues. CDR3 amino acids: CATTGMNTEAFF. CDR3 nucleotide sequence: TGTGCCACTACGGGGATGAACACTGAAGCTTTCTTT.

The chain combines TRBV11-2 with TRBJ2-7; 9 bases are shared with TRBD2. The germline CDR1 and CDR2 sequences are SGHAT and FQNNGV. J gave up 6 bases and V 1 base, and 1 base lay outside the gene matches. CDR3 length: 13 amino acids. This CDR3 reads CASSLALAGEQYV. The CDR3 nucleotides read TGTGCCAGCAGCTTAGCACTAGCGGGCGAGCAGTACGTC.

This clonotype has just one count. This chain connects TRBV20-1 to TRBJ2-3, with 9 bases matching TRBD2. The CDR3 has 16 amino acids. Germline assignment: CDR1 DFQATT and CDR2 SNEGSKA (reference sequence). V dropped 6 bases and J dropped 3; count of bases not matched to a gene: 13. CDR3: CSAVSGRGGRTDTQYF. CDR3 coding DNA: TGCAGTGCCGTAAGCGGGCGGGGGGGCCGGACAGATACGCAGTATTTT.